This T cell receptor beta chain was identified during a study of OX40 agonist ivuxolimab in advanced cancers. Study context: At roughly 83% male, the cohort had a mean age of 60 years, ranging from about 20 to 90.

Repertoires were generated with immunoSEQ multiplex PCR, while TCRdb's copy carries only in-frame clones and drops some. Of 55,000 to 85,000 clones detected, roughly nine tenths appear once; the ten largest clones hold around 0.31%. A remark on this clone: Its specificity is unknown.

This CDR3 is built from 13 residues. Trimming took off 6 bases at V and 5 bases at J, with 13 bases between the two ends. Germline CDR1 is MNHEY and CDR2 is SVGAGI. Study-level points and caveats: Among the lowest peripheral clonal expansion occurred in 0.1-3.0 mg/kg partial responders. The CD4+ and CD8+ T cells in the blood had expanded clonally by week 6 at 0.1 to 3.0 mg/kg.

The TCR comes from an adult with an advanced solid tumor such as melanoma, head and neck, liver or kidney cancer. The sequences come from CD4+ or CD8+ T cells sorted from blood, collected in a trial of the OX40 agonist ivuxolimab. The chain combines TRBV6-5 with TRBJ2-5; D is ambiguous. In nucleotides, the CDR3 is TGTGCCAGCAGAAATCCCGGAAGGGAGACCCAGTACTTC. It translates to CASRNPGRETQYF.